This record covers a single T cell receptor (beta chain). Its matching antigen is unknown. The protocol was immunoSEQ multiplex PCR, while the TCRdb copy is restricted to in-frame clones and leaves out a portion. This table has 68,000 or so clones, about 82% appearing once. The data originate from a study of OX40 agonist ivuxolimab in advanced cancers. Study at large: A history of anti-PD-1, anti-PD-L1 or anti-CTLA-4 therapy was acceptable, and 40% to 45% had some. Study results and limitations: Normalized expansion of T-cell clones was also low for some nonresponders.

The V end lost 1 base, the J end lost 5 bases, and 8 bases lay between the germline ends. Germline V CDR1 and CDR2: SGHTA, FQGNSA. This CDR3 region has 13 residues. Sample: CD4+ or CD8+ T cells sorted from blood, taken in a trial of the OX40 agonist ivuxolimab. This chain links TRBV7-2 with TRBJ2-5; D remains unclear. This clonotype originated in an adult with an advanced solid tumor such as melanoma, head and neck, liver or kidney cancer. CDR3 DNA sequence: TGTGCCAGCAGCTTAGGTTGGTGGGAGACCCAGTACTTC. Encoded protein: CASSLGWWETQYF.